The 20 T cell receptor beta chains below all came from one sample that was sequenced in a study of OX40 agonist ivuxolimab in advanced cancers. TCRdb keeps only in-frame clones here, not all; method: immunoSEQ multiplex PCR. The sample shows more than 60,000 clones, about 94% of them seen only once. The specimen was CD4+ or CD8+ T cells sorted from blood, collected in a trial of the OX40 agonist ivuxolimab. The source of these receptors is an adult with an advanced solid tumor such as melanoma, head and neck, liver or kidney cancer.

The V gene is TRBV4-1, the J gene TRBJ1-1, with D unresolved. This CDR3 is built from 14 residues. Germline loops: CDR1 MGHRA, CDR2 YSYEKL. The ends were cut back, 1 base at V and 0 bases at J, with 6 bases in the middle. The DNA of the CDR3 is TGCGCCAGCAGCCAAGCCGGACTGAACACTGAAGCTTTCTTT. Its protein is CASSQAGLNTEAFF.

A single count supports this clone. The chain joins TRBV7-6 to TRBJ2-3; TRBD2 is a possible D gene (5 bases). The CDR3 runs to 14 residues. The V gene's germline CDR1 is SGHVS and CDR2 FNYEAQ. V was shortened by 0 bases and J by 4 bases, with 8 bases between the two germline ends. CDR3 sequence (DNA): TGTGCCAGCAGCTTAGCGGCTAGCTCAGATACGCAGTATTTT. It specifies CASSLAASSDTQYF.

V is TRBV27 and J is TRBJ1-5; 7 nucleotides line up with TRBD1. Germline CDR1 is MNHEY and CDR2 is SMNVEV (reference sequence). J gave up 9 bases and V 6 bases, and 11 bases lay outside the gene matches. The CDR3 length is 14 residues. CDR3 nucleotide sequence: TGTGCCAGCAGCTTAGGGGACAGCCTGTCGCCCCAGCATTTT. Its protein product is CASSLGDSLSPQHF.

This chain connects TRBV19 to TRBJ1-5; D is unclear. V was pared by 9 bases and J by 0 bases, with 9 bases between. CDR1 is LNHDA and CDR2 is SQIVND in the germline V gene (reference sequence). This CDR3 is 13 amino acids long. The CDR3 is CASAFISNQPQHF. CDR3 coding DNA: TGTGCCAGCGCATTTATTAGCAATCAGCCCCAGCATTTT.

In DNA, the CDR3 is TGCGCCAGCAGCCAAGGTAGTGGACTAGCGACCACAGATACGCAGTATTTT. The encoded protein is CASSQGSGLATTDTQYF. The chain couples TRBV4-1 to TRBJ2-3; 9 bases are shared with TRBD2. Germline CDR1 and CDR2: MGHRA and YSYEKL. The V segment lost 1 base and the J segment 2 bases; nucleotides outside the gene matches: 7. This CDR3 has 17 residues.

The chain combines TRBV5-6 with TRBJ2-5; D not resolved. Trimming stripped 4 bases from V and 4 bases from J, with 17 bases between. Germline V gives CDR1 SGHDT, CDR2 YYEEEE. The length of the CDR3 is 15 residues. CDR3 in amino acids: CASSLEYLLGETQYF. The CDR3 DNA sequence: TGTGCCAGCAGCCTTGAGTACCTTCTAGGAGAGACCCAGTACTTC.

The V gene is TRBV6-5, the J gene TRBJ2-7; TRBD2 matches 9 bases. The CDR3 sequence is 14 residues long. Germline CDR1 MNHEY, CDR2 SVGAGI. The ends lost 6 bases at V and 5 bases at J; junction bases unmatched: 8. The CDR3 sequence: CASRSLAGSDEQYF. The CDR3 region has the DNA TGTGCCAGCAGAAGCCTAGCGGGATCAGACGAGCAGTACTTC.

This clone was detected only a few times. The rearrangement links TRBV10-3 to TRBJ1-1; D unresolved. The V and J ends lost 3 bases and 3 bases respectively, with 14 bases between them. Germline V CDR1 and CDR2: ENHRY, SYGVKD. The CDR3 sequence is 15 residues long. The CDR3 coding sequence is TGTGCCATCAGTGATCTTGGGCTGGTCGACACTGAAGCTTTCTTT. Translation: CAISDLGLVDTEAFF.

The CDR3 is CASSPRGDRGRQNEKLFF. DNA for the CDR3: TGTGCCAGCAGCCCCAGAGGAGACAGGGGGCGTCAAAATGAAAAACTGTTTTTT. The V and J genes are TRBV9 and TRBJ1-4, with 10 bases lining up with TRBD1. V lost 4 bases to trimming and J lost 5 bases; unmatched junction nucleotides: 14. The CDR3 covers 18 residues. CDR1 is SGDLS and CDR2 is YYNGEE in the germline V gene.

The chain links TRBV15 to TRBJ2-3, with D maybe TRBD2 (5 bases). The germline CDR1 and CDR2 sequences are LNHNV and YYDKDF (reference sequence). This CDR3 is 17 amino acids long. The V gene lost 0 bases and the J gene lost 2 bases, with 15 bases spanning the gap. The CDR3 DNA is TGTGCCACCAGCAGAGAGAGCGGACCCGGGTTCACAGATACGCAGTATTTT. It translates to CATSRESGPGFTDTQYF.

The CDR3 is CASRGQGASQPQHF. The CDR3 coding sequence is TGTGCCAGCCGGGGACAGGGGGCGAGTCAGCCCCAGCATTTT. V gene TRBV7-9 combines with J gene TRBJ1-5; 12 bases match TRBD1. Germline values: CDR1 SEHNR, CDR2 FQNEAQ (reference sequence). J was trimmed by 6 bases and V by 8 bases; bases with no gene match: 5. The CDR3 has 14 amino acids.

CDR3 protein: CASVPPRDGGYGYTF. The CDR3 DNA sequence: TGTGCCAGCGTGCCTCCCCGGGACGGGGGCTATGGCTACACCTTC. V usage is TRBV2 and J usage is TRBJ1-2, with a weak D call TRBD1 (5 bases). The CDR3 is made up of 15 amino acids. Per the germline V gene, CDR1 is SNHLY and CDR2 is FYNNEI. V was trimmed by 8 bases and J by 4 bases, leaving 20 bases between them.

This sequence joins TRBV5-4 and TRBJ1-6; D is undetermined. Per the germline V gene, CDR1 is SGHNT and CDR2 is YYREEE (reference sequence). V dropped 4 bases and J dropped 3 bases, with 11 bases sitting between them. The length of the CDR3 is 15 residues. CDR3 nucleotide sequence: TGTGCCAGCAGCCGCGCTAATGGCTATAATTCACCCCTCCACTTT. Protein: CASSRANGYNSPLHF.

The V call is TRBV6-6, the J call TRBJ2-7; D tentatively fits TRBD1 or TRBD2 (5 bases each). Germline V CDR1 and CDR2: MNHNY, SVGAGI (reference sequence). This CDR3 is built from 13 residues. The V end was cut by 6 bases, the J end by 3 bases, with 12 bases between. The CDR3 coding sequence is TGTGCCAGCAGCCCCGGGGCCTTCTACGAGCAGTACTTC. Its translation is CASSPGAFYEQYF.

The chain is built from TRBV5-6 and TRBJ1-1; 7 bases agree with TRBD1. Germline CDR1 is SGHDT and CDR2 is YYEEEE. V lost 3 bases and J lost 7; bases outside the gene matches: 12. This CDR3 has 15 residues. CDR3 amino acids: CASSWTTGYLGEAFF. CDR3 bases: TGTGCCAGCAGCTGGACGACAGGGTATCTCGGTGAAGCTTTCTTT.

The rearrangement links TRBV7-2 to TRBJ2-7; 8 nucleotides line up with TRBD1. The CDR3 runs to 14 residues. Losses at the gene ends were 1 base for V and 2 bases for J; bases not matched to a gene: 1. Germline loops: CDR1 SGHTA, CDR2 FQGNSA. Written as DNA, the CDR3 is TGTGCCAGCAGCTTAGGGGACAGGACCTACGAGCAGTACTTC. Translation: CASSLGDRTYEQYF.

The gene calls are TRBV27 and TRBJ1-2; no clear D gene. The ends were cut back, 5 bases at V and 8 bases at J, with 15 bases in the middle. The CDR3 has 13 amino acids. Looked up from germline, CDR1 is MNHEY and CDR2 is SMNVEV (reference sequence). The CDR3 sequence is CASSQTVLGGYTF. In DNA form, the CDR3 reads TGTGCCAGCAGTCAGACGGTTCTAGGAGGCTACACCTTC.

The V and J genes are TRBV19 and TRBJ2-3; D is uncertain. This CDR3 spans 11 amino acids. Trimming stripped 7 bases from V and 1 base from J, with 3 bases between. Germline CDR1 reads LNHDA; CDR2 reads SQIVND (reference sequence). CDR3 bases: TGTGCCAGTATGCGCACAGATACGCAGTATTTT. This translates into CASMRTDTQYF.

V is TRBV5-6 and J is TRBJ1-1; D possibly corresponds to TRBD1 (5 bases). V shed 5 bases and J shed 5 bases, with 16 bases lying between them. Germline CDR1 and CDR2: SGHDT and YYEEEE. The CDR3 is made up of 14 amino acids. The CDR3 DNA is TGTGCCAGCAGGGGACTCATCGGAGGGACTGAAGCTTTCTTT. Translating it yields CASRGLIGGTEAFF.

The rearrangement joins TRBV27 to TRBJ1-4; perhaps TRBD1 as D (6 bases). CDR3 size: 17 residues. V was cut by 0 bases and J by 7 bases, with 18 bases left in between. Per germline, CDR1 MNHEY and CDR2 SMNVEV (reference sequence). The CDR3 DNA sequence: TGTGCCAGCAGTTTATCAGGGAGGGTGCGGGGGCGTGAAAAACTGTTTTTT. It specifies CASSLSGRVRGREKLFF. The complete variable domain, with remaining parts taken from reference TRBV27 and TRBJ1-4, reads EAQVTQNPRYLITVTGKKLTVTCSQNMNHEYMSWYRQDPGLGLRQIYYSMNVEVTDKGDVPEGYKVSRKEKRNFPLILESPSPNQTSLYFCASSLSGRVRGREKLFFGSGTQLSVL.